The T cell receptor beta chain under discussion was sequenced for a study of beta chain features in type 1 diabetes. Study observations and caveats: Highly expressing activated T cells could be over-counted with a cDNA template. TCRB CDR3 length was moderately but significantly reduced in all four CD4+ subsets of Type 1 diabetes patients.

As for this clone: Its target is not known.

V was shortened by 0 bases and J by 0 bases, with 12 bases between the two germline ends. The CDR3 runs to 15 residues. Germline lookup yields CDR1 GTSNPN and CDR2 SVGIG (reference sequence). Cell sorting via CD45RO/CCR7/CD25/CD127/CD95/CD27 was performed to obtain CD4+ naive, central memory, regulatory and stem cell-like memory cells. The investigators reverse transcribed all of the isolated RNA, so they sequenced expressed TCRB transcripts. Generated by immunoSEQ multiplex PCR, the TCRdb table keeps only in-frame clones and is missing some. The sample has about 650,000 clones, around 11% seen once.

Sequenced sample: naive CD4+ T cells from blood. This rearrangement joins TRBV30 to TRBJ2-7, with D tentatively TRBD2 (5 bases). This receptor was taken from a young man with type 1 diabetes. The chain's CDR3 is CAWSVETGSSYEQYF. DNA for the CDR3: TGTGCCTGGAGTGTAGAGACGGGGAGCTCCTACGAGCAGTACTTC.